This T cell receptor (beta chain) stems from a study of blood T cell repertoires in COVID-19. About the research overall: Samples representing acute and convalescent COVID-19 were sourced from the United States, Italy and Spain. T cells, B-cell-depleted T cells, or PBMCs provided the cDNA or gDNA that served as material.

Germline CDR1 SGHNT, CDR2 YYREEE (reference sequence). Trimming stripped 4 bases from V and 4 bases from J, with 11 bases between. The CDR3 contains 13 residues. The repertoire was sequenced with immunoSEQ multiplex PCR; TCRdb's copy has only in-frame clones and lacks some. The table has tens of thousands of clones, 65% to 90% seen once. This TCR was sampled from a man aged 35-49 years with acute or convalescent COVID-19. Sequencing was done on a sample of peripheral blood. V and J are TRBV5-4 and TRBJ1-2; possibly TRBD1 for D (6 bases). The CDR3 coding sequence is TGTGCCAGCAGCCCGGACAGAACCTATGGCTACACCTTC. Its translation: CASSPDRTYGYTF.